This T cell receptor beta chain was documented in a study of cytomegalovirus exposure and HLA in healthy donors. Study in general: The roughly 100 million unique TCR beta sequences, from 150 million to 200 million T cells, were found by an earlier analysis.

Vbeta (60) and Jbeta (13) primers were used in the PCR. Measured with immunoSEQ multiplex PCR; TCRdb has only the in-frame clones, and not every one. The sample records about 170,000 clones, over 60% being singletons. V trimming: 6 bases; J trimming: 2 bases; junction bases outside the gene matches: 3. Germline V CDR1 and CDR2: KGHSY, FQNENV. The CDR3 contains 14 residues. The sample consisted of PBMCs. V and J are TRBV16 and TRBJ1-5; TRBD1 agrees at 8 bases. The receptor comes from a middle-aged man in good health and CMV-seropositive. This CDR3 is CASRPTGGNQPQHF. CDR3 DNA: TGTGCCAGCAGACCGACAGGGGGCAATCAGCCCCAGCATTTT. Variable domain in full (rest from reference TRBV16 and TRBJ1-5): GEEVAQTPKHLVRGEGQKAKLYCAPIKGHSYVFWYQQVLKNEFKFLISFQNENVFDETGMPKERFSAKCLPNSPCSLEIQATKLEDSAVYFCASRPTGGNQPQHFGDGTRLSIL.